Shown below are 13 T cell receptor beta chains from a single sample sequenced in a study of shared clonotypes between healthy human individuals. Repertoires were generated with immunoSEQ multiplex PCR, while TCRdb's copy carries only in-frame clones and drops some. In the table there are fewer than 400,000 clones, about 74% of which are singletons. The sequencing sample was made of memory CD4+ T cells sorted from blood. Subset reported: CD45RA-negative fraction. The receptors here all came from a man in his thirties or forties in good health.

The V gene is TRBV7-7, the J gene TRBJ2-1, with TRBD2 identical over 12 bases. CDR3 length: 14 amino acids. The V and J ends lost 5 bases and 8 bases, in that order; junction bases with no gene match: 4. Germline V gene lookup returns CDR1 SSHAT and CDR2 FNYEAQ (reference sequence). CDR3 coding DNA: TGTGCCAGCAGCAGGACTAGCGGGACGTATGAGCAGTTCTTC. Its protein is CASSRTSGTYEQFF.

This clone has only one observation. This sequence joins TRBV25-1 and TRBJ2-5; 9 nucleotides line up with TRBD2. The germline V gene encodes CDR1 MGHDK and CDR2 SYGVNS. With 2 bases clipped from V and 0 bases from J, the junction kept 10 bases outside the gene matches. CDR3 length: 18 amino acids. CDR3 in DNA: TGTGCCAGCAGTGAAGAGGGCACTACTAGCGGGCACCAAGAGACCCAGTACTTC. Translation gives CASSEEGTTSGHQETQYF. Variable domain in full (rest from reference TRBV25-1 and TRBJ2-5): EADIYQTPRYLVIGTGKKITLECSQTMGHDKMYWYQQDPGMELHLIHYSYGVNSTEKGDLSSESTVSRIRTEHFPLTLESARPSHTSQYLCASSEEGTTSGHQETQYFGPGTRLLVL.

This clone showed up many times. V usage is TRBV19 and J usage is TRBJ1-2, with TRBD1 matching over 8 bases. V dropped 5 bases and J dropped 7; count of bases not matched to a gene: 12. CDR3 size: 15 residues. The germline V gene encodes CDR1 LNHDA and CDR2 SQIVND (reference sequence). The CDR3 here is CASSPFDRGRFGYTF. In DNA form, the CDR3 reads TGTGCCAGTAGTCCCTTCGACAGGGGAAGATTTGGCTACACCTTC.

This clone came up many times. The chain has TRBV6-5 and TRBJ1-4; a weak D match, TRBD1 (5 bases). The V and J ends lost 4 bases and 0 bases respectively, with 9 bases between them. CDR3 length: 15 amino acids. Germline V gene sequence: CDR1 MNHEY, CDR2 SVGAGI. The CDR3 region is CASSSSGTTNEKLFF. In nucleotides, the CDR3 is TGTGCCAGCAGTTCCTCAGGGACAACTAATGAAAAACTGTTTTTT.

This chain links TRBV6-1 with TRBJ2-5; D gene uncertain. V lost 4 bases and J lost 5, with 14 bases in between. Germline CDR1 and CDR2: MNHNS and SASEGT. The CDR3 is made up of 14 amino acids. CDR3 sequence: CASSARRFGETQYF. In DNA, the CDR3 is TGTGCCAGCAGTGCCCGACGGTTTGGGGAGACCCAGTACTTC.

The chain has TRBV28 and TRBJ2-1, with TRBD2 identical over 10 bases. This CDR3 comprises 15 residues. Germline CDR1 and CDR2: MDHEN and SYDVKM. J gave up 7 bases and V 2 bases, and 5 bases lay outside the gene matches. CDR3 residues: CASSLRSSGRNEQFF. The CDR3 DNA sequence: TGTGCCAGCAGTTTAAGGTCTAGCGGGAGAAATGAGCAGTTCTTC.

This clone came up a few times. The gene calls are TRBV4-3 and TRBJ2-3, with D hard to call. The germline CDR1 and CDR2 sequences are LGHNA and YSLEER. The CDR3 has 16 amino acids. V was clipped by 1 base and J by 1 base, with 12 bases between them. CDR3 DNA: TGCGCCAGCAGCCAAGGTTTTGCGGCGGGCACAGATACGCAGTATTTT. This translates into CASSQGFAAGTDTQYF.

The CDR3 DNA sequence: TGTGCCAGCAGAGCCAGACTCTACGAGCAGTACTTC. Translating gives CASRARLYEQYF. The V and J genes are TRBV2 and TRBJ2-7; D gene unclear. V lost 6 bases, J lost 3 bases, and 9 bases lay in between. The CDR3 loop spans 12 amino acids. From germline, CDR1 is SNHLY and CDR2 FYNNEI.

The chain uses TRBV10-2 and TRBJ2-7; 10 nucleotides match TRBD2. The junction had 4 bases not matched to a gene; V was cut back by 8 bases and J by 3 bases. The germline V gene has CDR1 WSHSY and CDR2 SAAADI. The CDR3 covers 13 residues. CDR3 sequence reads: CASAAGGGYEQYF. The CDR3 coding sequence is TGCGCCAGCGCAGCGGGAGGGGGCTACGAGCAGTACTTC.

This clone was seen a handful of times. The chain couples TRBV19 to TRBJ1-4; 7 nucleotides align to TRBD1. Looked up from germline, CDR1 is LNHDA and CDR2 is SQIVND (reference sequence). The CDR3 sequence is 14 residues long. V dropped 8 bases and J dropped 6; count of bases not matched to a gene: 9. The CDR3 sequence is CASPPGQTDEKLFF. The DNA for the CDR3 is TGTGCCAGTCCTCCGGGACAGACCGATGAAAAACTGTTTTTT.

This clone showed up just a few times. This chain connects TRBV6-6 to TRBJ2-1, with a weak D call TRBD2 (5 bases). Looked up from germline, CDR1 is MNHNY and CDR2 is SVGAGI (reference sequence). V was pared by 3 bases and J by 7 bases, with 10 bases between. CDR3 length: 13 residues. CDR3 sequence reads: CASSYFRENEQFF. The CDR3 DNA reads as TGTGCCAGCAGTTATTTTAGGGAGAATGAGCAGTTCTTC.

The chain recombines TRBV5-1 with TRBJ2-2; TRBD1 agrees at 7 bases. V was pared by 2 bases and J by 3 bases, with 7 bases of the junction left unmatched. The V gene's germline CDR1 is SGHRS and CDR2 YFSETQ. The CDR3 runs to 16 residues. CDR3 coding DNA: TGCGCCAGCAGCTTAGGGGGCCAAGTTTACACCGGGGAGCTGTTTTTT. Translated, it gives CASSLGGQVYTGELFF.

This clone turned up a few times. Within the sample, other DNA sequences also encode this same CDR3. The chain carries TRBV5-6 and TRBJ1-5; D is ambiguous. Trimming took 0 bases from V and 3 from J, leaving 10 bases between them. Germline assignment: CDR1 SGHDT and CDR2 YYEEEE. This CDR3 is built from 15 residues. CDR3 sequence (DNA): TGTGCCAGCAGCTTGGCCGGACGGCCCAATCAGCCCCAGCATTTT. Translation: CASSLAGRPNQPQHF.